This T cell receptor (beta chain) emerged from a study of CD4 T cells in relation to SARS-CoV-2 and coronaviruses. As for the study in general: Negative control cultures got HIV-1 Nef peptides or no peptide.

Unexposed donor CD4+ T cells date from about 2011-2018, before the COVID-19 pandemic. CD4+ T cells were isolated from the cells after 10 days of culture. The J segment lost 5 bases and the V segment lost 6 bases, leaving 2 bases of the junction unmatched. The CDR3 is made up of 14 amino acids. Per the germline V gene, CDR1 is MNHEY and CDR2 is SMNVEV (reference sequence). The protocol was immunoSEQ multiplex PCR, while the TCRdb copy is restricted to in-frame clones and leaves out a portion. The table shows 20,000 to 25,000 clones, with less than 75% occurring only once. Regarding this clone: As yet, its antigen is unknown.

This receptor was taken from a human donor in good health. The sequenced sample was CD4+ T cells from PBMCs, cultured in vitro. The rearrangement joins TRBV27 to TRBJ2-2; 11 positions agree with TRBD1. CDR3 sequence (DNA): TGTGCCAGCAGGGGACAGGGGGGGACCGGGGAGCTGTTTTTT. It specifies CASRGQGGTGELFF.